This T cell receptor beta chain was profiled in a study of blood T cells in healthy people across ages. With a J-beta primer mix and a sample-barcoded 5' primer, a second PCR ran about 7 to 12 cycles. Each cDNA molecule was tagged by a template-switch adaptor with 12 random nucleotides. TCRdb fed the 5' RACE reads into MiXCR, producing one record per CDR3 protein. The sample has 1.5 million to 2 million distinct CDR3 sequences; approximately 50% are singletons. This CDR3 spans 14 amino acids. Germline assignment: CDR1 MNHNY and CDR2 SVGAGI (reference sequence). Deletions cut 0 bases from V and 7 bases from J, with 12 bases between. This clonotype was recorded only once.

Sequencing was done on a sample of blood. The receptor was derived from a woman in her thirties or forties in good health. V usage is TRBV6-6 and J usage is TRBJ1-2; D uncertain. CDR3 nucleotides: TGTGCCAGCAGTTACTCGAGGTGGGAGAGTGGCTACACCTTC. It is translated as CASSYSRWESGYTF.